This TCR beta chain was captured by sequencing in a study of response to subunit inactivated influenza vaccine listed by TCRdb under 2018. Study-wide context: Deep quantitative T cell receptor repertoire profiling was used in the study to track responses to a trivalent subunit inactivated influenza vaccine.

From the cysteine up to the phenylalanine, the CDR3 has a length of 17 residues. The retained sequence is limited to the CDR3, 51 bases, with the frame set at the first base. Trimming removed 7 bases from V and 4 bases from J, leaving 28 bases between the germline ends. From the germline V gene (reference sequence), CDR1 is DFQATT and CDR2 is SNEGSKA. What the authors observed across the whole study: The authors proposed that each seasonal influenza vaccination may bring in only a limited number of new T cells.

In its sample, this clonotype was seen many times. Its antigen is currently not known. Base qualities are not at hand, and no much larger clone is one base apart. To prepare the library, RT-PCR was applied. The instrument given in TCRdb is Illumina HiSeq 2500. TCRdb took the public reads, trimmed them with fastp at Q25, ran MiXCR for clone calling and kept in-frame beta chains. Rows matching on CDR3 protein sequence are summarized as one entry with the most common DNA and genes. The sample table holds about 800,000 distinct CDR3 sequences, of which around 20% were seen once. The ten largest clones represent about a tenth of the sample.

This sample comprised PBMCs from blood, obtained 4 to 6 days after vaccination. The chain is encoded by TRBV20-1 joined to TRBJ1-2; TRBD1 is a weak D gene call, 6 bases matching. The receptor was isolated from a man aged 50-59 years who received an inactivated influenza vaccine. Donor details come from another sample of the same person, matched by shared clones. The bases read TGCAGTGGAAGGGACATCCGAAGTTTTAGGACGGGCTATGGCTACACCTTC. Its protein reads: CSGRDIRSFRTGYGYTF.